This record looks at one T cell receptor (beta chain) sequence and its context. Its specificity is not known. Sequencing used immunoSEQ multiplex PCR; TCRdb keeps in-frame clones, though not all of them. The repertoire holds 150,000 to 200,000 clones, with about nine tenths as singletons. This sample stems from a study of T cell responses to AZD1222 COVID-19 vaccine. Study results and caveats: Breadth and depth of Spike-specific TCRs rose after two AZD1222 doses.

The CDR3 has 14 residues. V shed 5 bases and J shed 4 bases, with 11 bases lying between them. Germline V gives CDR1 SGHTA, CDR2 FQGNSA. This rearrangement joins TRBV7-2 to TRBJ2-2; D remains unclear. Here the sequenced sample was peripheral blood, taken 28 days after the second dose of the MenACWY control vaccine. This clonotype was obtained from an adult who received the MenACWY meningococcal vaccine as a control. The DNA for the CDR3 is TGTGCCAGCAGCCCCCTATATCTCACCGGGGAGCTGTTTTTT. It yields the protein CASSPLYLTGELFF.